The TCR beta chain under discussion was sequenced for a study of regulatory T cells. The study's findings and limits: Patient repertoires had restricted TRB V-J pairs and skewed V and J usage, most in Tregs.

Turning to this clone: The antigen remains unidentified.

V trimming: 3 bases; J trimming: 0 bases; junction bases outside the gene matches: 2. CDR1 ENHRY and CDR2 SYGVKD come from the germline V gene. The CDR3 loop spans 15 amino acids. Primers: 52 TRBV forward and 13 TRBJ reverse. Profiling relied on immunoSEQ multiplex PCR, and the TCRdb table lists in-frame clones only, not all of them. Here the sample spans about 20,000 clones, roughly 93% being singletons. Patients aged 2 to 39 years had fewer naive and more memory CD4+ and CD8+ T cells. This TCR came from a child aged 2-9 years with CD3G deficiency. The chain employs TRBV10-3 and TRBJ2-1; 7 positions agree with TRBD2. The source material was CD8+ T cells sorted from blood. DNA for the CDR3: TGTGCCATCAGTGAAGCGGGGAGCTCCTACAATGAGCAGTTCTTC. Its protein product is CAISEAGSSYNEQFF.